This TCR beta chain was identified in a study of Tregs in tolerant kidney transplant recipients. The overall study: Related graft donors supplied nonmyeloablative bone marrow transplants, and mixed chimerism was transient. Study-wide results and limits: Tregs expanded with activated donor B cells seemed most donor-specific. Few patients were studied, so findings need validation in larger groups.

For this clone: As yet, its antigen is unknown.

The CDR3 has 16 residues. Germline CDR1 and CDR2: SGHTA and FQGTGA. J lost 4 bases, V lost 4 bases, and 7 bases had no gene match. Unstimulated Tregs (CD4+CD25+CD127-) and CD4+CD25- non-Tregs were sorted from PBMCs. TCRdb keeps only in-frame clones here, not all; method: immunoSEQ multiplex PCR. This table holds around 77,000 clones, less than 98% found once. The sample in question was CD4+ T cells from blood, obtained before the transplant. The TCR was taken from a human donor who received a combined kidney and bone marrow transplant. The chain recombines TRBV7-3 with TRBJ2-3, with TRBD2 matching over 11 bases. CDR3 nucleotide sequence: TGTGCCAGCAGCTCATTAGCGGGAGGGCCCCCAGATACGCAGTATTTT. This sequence encodes CASSSLAGGPPDTQYF.